These 9 T cell receptor beta chains were all obtained from the same sample, sequenced in a study of cytomegalovirus exposure and HLA in healthy donors. The PCR used 60 Vbeta and 13 Jbeta primers. Only in-frame clones appear in the TCRdb table, and some are missing; sequencing was by immunoSEQ multiplex PCR. The sample has fewer than 100,000 clones, less than 85% seen once. Sequenced: PBMCs. The receptors originated from a male donor in good health and CMV-seronegative.

The V and J genes are TRBV6-1 and TRBJ2-1, with 8 nucleotides matching TRBD2. This CDR3 contains 15 residues. Trimming cost V 4 bases and J 4 bases; bases outside gene matches: 6. The germline V gene has CDR1 MNHNS and CDR2 SASEGT. The CDR3 loop is CASSGGSGGYNEQFF. DNA of the CDR3: TGTGCCAGCAGTGGCGGTTCGGGGGGGTACAATGAGCAGTTCTTC.

This chain connects TRBV7-2 to TRBJ2-5, with TRBD1 matching 7 bases. CDR3 length equals 15 residues. Germline CDR1 SGHTA, CDR2 FQGNSA. J lost 2 bases, V lost 2 bases, and 5 bases had no gene match. Here the CDR3 DNA reads TGTGCCAGCAGCTTATTGTGGGGACAGCAAGAGACCCAGTACTTC. The encoded protein is CASSLLWGQQETQYF. Using reference TRBV7-2 and TRBJ2-5 for the parts outside the CDR3, the full variable domain is GAGVSQSPSNKVTEKGKDVELRCDPISGHTALYWYRQSLGQGLEFLIYFQGNSAPDKSGLPSDRFSAERTGGSVSTLTIQRTQQEDSAVYLCASSLLWGQQETQYFGPGTRLLVL.

There are a few counts of this clone. The chain combines TRBV6-5 with TRBJ1-1; no clear D. Germline values: CDR1 MNHEY, CDR2 SVGAGI. The V end lost 6 bases, the J end lost 1 base, and 12 bases lay between the germline ends. The CDR3 extends over 14 amino acids. DNA of the CDR3: TGTGCCAGCAGACTTAGCAGAACGAACACTGAAGCTTTCTTT. It yields the protein CASRLSRTNTEAFF.

The DNA of the CDR3 is TGTGCCAGCAGGATTGGGACAGGTCAAACCGGGGAGCTGTTTTTT. It is translated as CASRIGTGQTGELFF. V usage is TRBV25-1 and J usage is TRBJ2-2, with 8 bases that match TRBD1. The CDR3 is 15 amino acids. V lost 6 bases and J lost 5; bases outside the gene matches: 8. Germline assignment: CDR1 MGHDK and CDR2 SYGVNS.

Of note for this clone: One end of the junction fails to match germline, which may point to a read error. The rearrangement joins TRBV27 to TRBJ1-5; unclear D gene. The germline CDR1 and CDR2 sequences are MNHEY and SMNVEV (reference sequence). The CDR3 is 8 amino acids. The CDR3 reads CATPPQNF. For the CDR3, the DNA is TGTGCCACCCCGCCCCAGAATTTT.

The V call is TRBV7-6, the J call TRBJ2-7; 7 nucleotides line up with TRBD1. This CDR3 is 13 amino acids long. The V and J ends lost 5 bases and 6 bases, in that order; junction bases with no gene match: 7. From germline, CDR1 is SGHVS and CDR2 FNYEAQ. The CDR3 sequence: CASSQRQGGEQYF. CDR3 coding DNA: TGTGCCAGCAGCCAGCGACAGGGCGGCGAGCAGTACTTC.

V usage is TRBV7-2 and J usage is TRBJ2-1, with 7 bases matching TRBD2. In germline, CDR1 is SGHTA, CDR2 FQGNSA. The CDR3 spans 14 residues. Trimming cost V 3 bases and J 10 bases; bases outside gene matches: 9. This CDR3 reads CASSLRGRAGEQFF. Written as DNA, the CDR3 is TGTGCCAGCAGCTTGAGAGGGAGGGCGGGCGAGCAGTTCTTC.

This rearrangement joins TRBV30 to TRBJ2-7; a possible D gene is TRBD2 (6 bases). Germline V gene data show CDR1 as GTSNPN and CDR2 as SVGIG (reference sequence). The CDR3 extends over 12 amino acids. The V end lost 0 bases, the J end lost 3 bases, and 6 bases lay between the germline ends. The CDR3 loop is CAWSVGGYEQYF. CDR3 nucleotides: TGTGCCTGGAGTGTGGGGGGCTACGAGCAGTACTTC.

V usage is TRBV5-4 and J usage is TRBJ2-7, with D perhaps matching TRBD1 (6 bases). The V gene lost 2 bases and the J gene lost 0 bases, with 18 bases spanning the gap. The CDR3 covers 17 residues. CDR1 and CDR2 (germline): SGHNT, YYREEE (reference sequence). CDR3 DNA sequence: TGTGCCAGCAGCTTCGGTTTAGGACAGCCAAACTCCTACGAGCAGTACTTC. This gives the protein CASSFGLGQPNSYEQYF.